Listed below are T cell receptor beta chains from one sample, sequenced in a study of blood T cell repertoires in COVID-19. Sequenced by immunoSEQ multiplex PCR; TCRdb stores in-frame clones only, minus some. The sample gives 150,000 to 200,000 clones, more than 70% of which show up once; 3.5% to 4.5% is in the top ten. The sample was peripheral blood. These receptors originate from a human donor in a cohort sampled during active COVID-19. CDR3s include the opening cysteine and the closing phenylalanine or tryptophan. Fields, in order: J gene, D gene, V gene, clone size, CDR3 protein, CDR3 DNA. A D gene is named only where the DNA matches it firmly. For some rows the clone size is stated as once, few or many, or as a class when expanded; others skip it.

j_call: TRBJ2-7
d_call: -
v_call: TRBV6-5
clone_size: -
cdr3_aa: CAIFEEGNRYEQYF
cdr3_nt: TGTGCCATCTTCGAGGAGGGGAATAGATACGAGCAGTACTTC

j_call: TRBJ1-2
d_call: TRBD1
v_call: TRBV3-1/TRBV3-2
clone_size: -
cdr3_aa: CASSQGGGGGYTF
cdr3_nt: TGTGCCAGCAGCCAAGGAGGGGGCGGTGGCTACACCTTC

j_call: TRBJ2-1
d_call: -
v_call: TRBV5-6
clone_size: -
cdr3_aa: CASSLQGLQFF
cdr3_nt: TGTGCCAGCAGCCTACAGGGCCTACAGTTCTTC

j_call: TRBJ2-2
d_call: TRBD2
v_call: TRBV2
clone_size: -
cdr3_aa: CASSDPGTSGGANTGELFF
cdr3_nt: TGTGCCAGCAGTGACCCCGGGACTAGCGGGGGGGCCAACACCGGGGAGCTGTTTTTT

j_call: TRBJ1-1
d_call: TRBD1
v_call: TRBV5-1
clone_size: -
cdr3_aa: CASGRQGYTEAFF
cdr3_nt: TGCGCCAGCGGGCGACAGGGGTACACTGAAGCTTTCTTT

j_call: TRBJ1-1
d_call: TRBD1
v_call: TRBV5-4
clone_size: -
cdr3_aa: CASSLELQGATEAFF
cdr3_nt: TGTGCCAGCAGCTTGGAGTTGCAGGGGGCAACTGAAGCTTTCTTT

j_call: TRBJ1-2
d_call: -
v_call: TRBV6-5
clone_size: -
cdr3_aa: CASSRGQGGYTF
cdr3_nt: TGTGCCAGCAGCCGCGGTCAGGGAGGCTACACCTTC

j_call: TRBJ2-7
d_call: -
v_call: TRBV7-2
clone_size: once
cdr3_aa: CASSSQGSHYEQYF
cdr3_nt: TGTGCCAGCAGCTCCCAGGGTTCCCACTACGAGCAGTACTTC

j_call: TRBJ1-2
d_call: TRBD1
v_call: TRBV29-1
clone_size: -
cdr3_aa: CSVVLTAGGGGPNYGYTF
cdr3_nt: TGCAGCGTTGTCTTGACCGCAGGGGGCGGAGGGCCTAACTATGGCTACACCTTC

j_call: TRBJ2-1
d_call: TRBD1
v_call: TRBV27
clone_size: -
cdr3_aa: CASSFTDRDGEQFF
cdr3_nt: TGTGCCAGCAGTTTTACAGACAGGGACGGCGAGCAGTTCTTC

j_call: TRBJ2-2
d_call: -
v_call: TRBV5-1
clone_size: -
cdr3_aa: CASTTGNTGELFF
cdr3_nt: TGCGCCAGCACCACAGGGAACACCGGGGAGCTGTTTTTT

j_call: TRBJ2-5
d_call: -
v_call: TRBV30
clone_size: -
cdr3_aa: CACRVRETQYF
cdr3_nt: TGTGCCTGCCGCGTTCGAGAGACCCAGTACTTC

j_call: TRBJ2-5
d_call: TRBD1
v_call: TRBV25-1
clone_size: -
cdr3_aa: CASSTGTGQETQYF
cdr3_nt: TGTGCCAGCAGTACCGGGACAGGACAAGAGACCCAGTACTTC

j_call: TRBJ2-3
d_call: TRBD1
v_call: TRBV6-1
clone_size: -
cdr3_aa: CASSEVPGTGVYF
cdr3_nt: TGTGCCAGCAGTGAAGTGCCCGGGACAGGGGTGTATTTT

j_call: TRBJ1-2
d_call: -
v_call: TRBV14
clone_size: -
cdr3_aa: CASSQGLGGYTF
cdr3_nt: TGTGCCAGCAGCCAAGGACTAGGGGGCTACACCTTC

j_call: TRBJ2-6
d_call: -
v_call: TRBV6-5
clone_size: few
cdr3_aa: CASRPQGSGANVLTF
cdr3_nt: TGTGCCAGCAGGCCACAGGGCTCTGGGGCCAACGTCCTGACTTTC

j_call: TRBJ2-7
d_call: TRBD1
v_call: TRBV5-4
clone_size: -
cdr3_aa: CASSLGTDRRTYEQYF
cdr3_nt: TGTGCCAGCAGCTTGGGGACGGACAGGAGAACCTACGAGCAGTACTTC

j_call: TRBJ1-4
d_call: -
v_call: TRBV27
clone_size: -
cdr3_aa: CASSLKFTQGEKLFF
cdr3_nt: TGTGCCAGCAGTCTAAAATTTACGCAGGGGGAAAAACTGTTTTTT

j_call: TRBJ2-2
d_call: -
v_call: TRBV28
clone_size: -
cdr3_aa: CASSFSGFLANTGELFF
cdr3_nt: TGTGCCAGCAGCTTTTCAGGGTTCCTCGCGAACACCGGGGAGCTGTTTTTT

j_call: TRBJ2-5
d_call: TRBD2
v_call: TRBV5-1
clone_size: -
cdr3_aa: CASSLLASGREETQYF
cdr3_nt: TGCGCCAGCAGCTTGCTGGCTAGCGGGAGGGAAGAGACCCAGTACTTC

j_call: TRBJ2-1
d_call: TRBD2
v_call: TRBV5-1
clone_size: few
cdr3_aa: CASSLLAGGQNEQFF
cdr3_nt: TGCGCCAGCAGCTTATTAGCGGGGGGGCAGAATGAGCAGTTCTTC

j_call: TRBJ1-1
d_call: TRBD1
v_call: TRBV28
clone_size: once
cdr3_aa: CASVPRTGKAFF
cdr3_nt: TGTGCCAGCGTCCCCAGGACAGGGAAAGCTTTCTTT

j_call: TRBJ1-3
d_call: -
v_call: TRBV30
clone_size: -
cdr3_aa: CAWSDRANGNTIYF
cdr3_nt: TGTGCCTGGTCGGACAGAGCCAATGGAAACACCATATATTTT

j_call: TRBJ2-7
d_call: -
v_call: TRBV19
clone_size: once
cdr3_aa: CASSIGVGLSTYEQYF
cdr3_nt: TGTGCCAGTAGTATAGGAGTTGGGCTCTCCACCTACGAGCAGTACTTC

j_call: TRBJ1-4
d_call: TRBD1
v_call: TRBV5-3
clone_size: -
cdr3_aa: CARSLVSGGQGGEKLFF
cdr3_nt: TGTGCCAGAAGCTTGGTCTCGGGGGGACAGGGTGGCGAAAAACTGTTTTTT

j_call: TRBJ2-7
d_call: -
v_call: TRBV19
clone_size: -
cdr3_aa: CASSTGLGYYEQYF
cdr3_nt: TGTGCCAGTAGTACGGGACTTGGCTACTACGAGCAGTACTTC

j_call: TRBJ2-3
d_call: -
v_call: TRBV28
clone_size: -
cdr3_aa: CASSPPRPNTDTQYF
cdr3_nt: TGTGCCAGCAGCCCACCTAGGCCAAACACAGATACGCAGTATTTT

j_call: TRBJ2-3
d_call: TRBD2
v_call: TRBV28
clone_size: -
cdr3_aa: CASSFSGGAGTDTQYF
cdr3_nt: TGTGCCAGCAGTTTCTCCGGGGGGGCCGGCACAGATACGCAGTATTTT

j_call: TRBJ2-7
d_call: TRBD2
v_call: TRBV6-1
clone_size: -
cdr3_aa: CASSEAWGGVYEQYF
cdr3_nt: TGTGCCAGCAGTGAAGCATGGGGGGGGGTCTACGAGCAGTACTTC

j_call: TRBJ2-7
d_call: TRBD1
v_call: TRBV7-7
clone_size: -
cdr3_aa: CASSPDRGTEQYF
cdr3_nt: TGTGCCAGCAGCCCGGACAGGGGAACCGAGCAGTACTTC

j_call: TRBJ2-1
d_call: TRBD2
v_call: TRBV27
clone_size: -
cdr3_aa: CASSLSTSGSYNEQFF
cdr3_nt: TGTGCCAGCAGTTTATCTACTAGCGGCTCCTACAATGAGCAGTTCTTC

j_call: TRBJ1-2
d_call: -
v_call: TRBV30
clone_size: -
cdr3_aa: CAWSHITPGYGYTF
cdr3_nt: TGTGCCTGGAGTCACATAACCCCAGGGTATGGCTACACCTTC

j_call: TRBJ2-5
d_call: TRBD1
v_call: TRBV7-6
clone_size: -
cdr3_aa: CASSPRTGRETQYF
cdr3_nt: TGTGCCAGCAGCCCGCGGACAGGGCGGGAGACCCAGTACTTC

j_call: TRBJ2-7
d_call: TRBD1
v_call: TRBV19
clone_size: -
cdr3_aa: CASSVQGATGEQYF
cdr3_nt: TGTGCCAGTAGTGTACAGGGGGCCACGGGCGAGCAGTACTTC

j_call: TRBJ1-2
d_call: TRBD1
v_call: TRBV5-1
clone_size: -
cdr3_aa: CASSSQGADYGYTF
cdr3_nt: TGCGCCAGCAGCTCCCAGGGGGCGGACTATGGCTACACCTTC

j_call: TRBJ2-3
d_call: -
v_call: TRBV30
clone_size: -
cdr3_aa: CAWRAGLSPTDTQYF
cdr3_nt: TGTGCCTGGAGGGCAGGACTTTCCCCCACAGATACGCAGTATTTT

j_call: TRBJ1-4
d_call: -
v_call: TRBV9
clone_size: -
cdr3_aa: CASSGHSTTNEKLFF
cdr3_nt: TGTGCCAGCAGCGGCCATAGTACAACTAATGAAAAACTGTTTTTT

j_call: TRBJ2-5
d_call: -
v_call: TRBV18
clone_size: -
cdr3_aa: CASSPPGRGDETQYF
cdr3_nt: TGTGCCAGCTCACCACCGGGCAGGGGAGACGAGACCCAGTACTTC

j_call: TRBJ2-2
d_call: TRBD2
v_call: TRBV2
clone_size: -
cdr3_aa: CASRGLASTGELFF
cdr3_nt: TGTGCCAGCAGGGGACTAGCGAGTACCGGGGAGCTGTTTTTT

j_call: TRBJ2-7
d_call: -
v_call: TRBV30
clone_size: -
cdr3_aa: CAWSVRSYEQYF
cdr3_nt: TGTGCCTGGAGTGTACGGTCGTACGAGCAGTACTTC

j_call: TRBJ2-5
d_call: TRBD1
v_call: TRBV7-9
clone_size: -
cdr3_aa: CASSRSGQVKETQYF
cdr3_nt: TGTGCCAGCAGCCGTTCTGGACAGGTGAAAGAGACCCAGTACTTC

j_call: TRBJ2-2
d_call: -
v_call: TRBV6-5
clone_size: -
cdr3_aa: CASSTIGGGLGELFF
cdr3_nt: TGTGCCAGCAGCACGATTGGCGGAGGTCTCGGGGAGCTGTTTTTT

j_call: TRBJ1-3
d_call: -
v_call: TRBV5-1
clone_size: -
cdr3_aa: CASSLSSSGNTIYF
cdr3_nt: TGCGCCAGCAGCTTGTCCAGCTCTGGAAACACCATATATTTT

j_call: TRBJ1-5
d_call: TRBD1
v_call: TRBV12-3/TRBV12-4
clone_size: -
cdr3_aa: CASRAGGQPQHF
cdr3_nt: TGTGCCAGCAGGGCAGGGGGTCAGCCCCAGCATTTT

j_call: TRBJ2-6
d_call: -
v_call: TRBV6-1
clone_size: -
cdr3_aa: CASSEVSSGANVLTF
cdr3_nt: TGTGCCAGCAGTGAAGTCTCGTCTGGGGCCAACGTCCTGACTTTC

j_call: TRBJ2-7
d_call: TRBD1
v_call: TRBV10-3
clone_size: -
cdr3_aa: CAISSTGGAYEQYF
cdr3_nt: TGTGCCATCAGTAGTACAGGGGGCGCCTACGAGCAGTACTTC

j_call: TRBJ1-2
d_call: TRBD1
v_call: TRBV19
clone_size: -
cdr3_aa: CASSIPGTGIYGYTF
cdr3_nt: TGTGCCAGTAGTATCCCCGGGACAGGGATTTATGGCTACACCTTC

j_call: TRBJ1-1
d_call: -
v_call: TRBV5-6
clone_size: -
cdr3_aa: CASSPHVGASNTEAFF
cdr3_nt: TGTGCCAGCAGCCCCCACGTAGGGGCGTCGAACACTGAAGCTTTCTTT

j_call: TRBJ2-3
d_call: TRBD2
v_call: TRBV29-1
clone_size: -
cdr3_aa: CSVVFSGGAEDTQYF
cdr3_nt: TGCAGCGTTGTATTTAGCGGGGGGGCTGAAGATACGCAGTATTTT

j_call: TRBJ1-6
d_call: -
v_call: TRBV7-2
clone_size: once
cdr3_aa: CASSARGGNNSPLHF
cdr3_nt: TGTGCCAGCAGCGCCCGGGGAGGCAATAATTCACCCCTCCACTTT

j_call: TRBJ2-2
d_call: -
v_call: TRBV2
clone_size: once
cdr3_aa: CASKRASTGELFF
cdr3_nt: TGTGCCAGTAAGCGGGCCTCCACCGGGGAGCTGTTTTTT

j_call: TRBJ1-2
d_call: TRBD1
v_call: TRBV28
clone_size: -
cdr3_aa: CASSFPTGWDYGYTF
cdr3_nt: TGTGCCAGCAGTTTCCCGACAGGGTGGGACTATGGCTACACCTTC

j_call: TRBJ1-6
d_call: TRBD1
v_call: TRBV28
clone_size: -
cdr3_aa: CASSSPGTGNSPLHF
cdr3_nt: TGTGCCAGCAGTTCCCCAGGGACAGGGAATTCACCCCTCCACTTT